This section outlines one T cell receptor beta chain sequence together with its context. The antigen is unknown. V dropped 3 bases and J dropped 11; count of bases not matched to a gene: 3. CDR3 length: 11 residues. Germline V gene data show CDR1 as LNHDA and CDR2 as SQIVND (reference sequence). This sample is drawn from a study of Ad26.COV2.S vaccination and SARS-CoV-2 variants. As for the study in general: Sample donor was a member of the COV1001 Ad26.COV2.S trial arm.

The study's findings and limits: Across vaccine and placebo recipients, the breadth of non-spike TCRs was similar.

TCRdb's copy holds only in-frame clones and misses some; the assay was immunoSEQ multiplex PCR. The sample has approximately 350,000 clones, roughly 91% seen once. Treatment here: around 19 received Ad26.COV2.S at low or high dose, single or two shots; about 5 received placebo; per-sample allocation not given. After the first vaccine or placebo injection, samples were drawn on day 63. The shot given was an Ad26 vector that makes Wuhan-strain SARS-CoV-2 spike. This clonotype was sampled from a person between 18 and 59 years old who received the Ad26.COV2.S COVID-19 vaccine or a placebo. The chain employs TRBV19 and TRBJ1-1; 7 bases line up with TRBD1. This material consisted of peripheral blood, taken in a trial of Ad26.COV2.S vaccine versus placebo. The CDR3 here is CASSMTGQAFF. As DNA, the CDR3 is TGTGCCAGTAGTATGACAGGGCAGGCTTTCTTT.